Listed below are T cell receptor beta chains from one sample, sequenced in a study of blood T cell repertoires in COVID-19. Assay used: immunoSEQ multiplex PCR; TCRdb lists only in-frame clones, some missing. The sample lists roughly 700,000 clones; 75% to 90% were seen once. The material sequenced was peripheral blood. Source of these receptors: a woman younger than 30 with acute or convalescent COVID-19. Each CDR3 is given with its conserved first and last residue.

>TRBJ2-2|TRBV3-1/TRBV3-2
CASSQESDRSPGELFF
>TRBJ1-2|TRBV4-1
CASSQGPQGLLGYGYTF
>TRBJ1-5|TRBV6-5
CASGQGYQPQHF
>TRBJ1-2|TRBV18
CASSPGGQGYGYTF
>TRBJ1-6|TRBV30
CACLTNSGTGNSPLHF
>TRBJ2-7|TRBV29-1
CSVVGDRVSYEQYF
>TRBJ1-1|TRBV27
CASSPNLNTEAFF
>TRBJ2-1|TRBV7-9
CASSSTRHYNEQFF
>TRBJ1-1|TRBV24-1
CATRARGPDTEAFF
>TRBJ1-1|TRBV30
CAWDRGLDTEAFF
>TRBJ1-2|TRBV18
CASSPIRINYGYTF
>TRBJ1-2|TRBV4-1
CASSQRTATYGYTF
>TRBJ2-3|TRBV6-5
CASSYKGTGTDTQYF
>TRBJ1-5|TRBV19
CASSMGGWDQPQHF
>TRBJ1-1|TRBV3-1/TRBV3-2
CASSSTGGTEAFF
>TRBJ1-2|TRBV27
CASSYRGGYGYTF
>TRBJ1-1|TRBV5-6
CASIEKVLERAAFF
>TRBJ2-7|TRBV21-1
CASSKARTGEPYEQYF
>TRBJ2-3|TRBV12-5
CASGLIVMWTGGLNTDTQYF
>TRBJ2-7|TRBV9
CASSVDSGSYEQYF
>TRBJ2-4|TRBV7-9
CASSPRQGLNIQYF
>TRBJ1-2|TRBV21-1
CASSKVDGGYYGYTF
>TRBJ1-2|TRBV19
CASSPYREGYGYTF
>TRBJ2-1|TRBV5-4
CASSLGGLAAYNEQFF
>TRBJ1-1|TRBV14
CASSQQGLKNTEAFF
>TRBJ1-2|TRBV14
CASSQEEFYGYTF
>TRBJ2-7|TRBV7-9
CASSTIGGGAYEQYF
>TRBJ1-3|TRBV7-9
CASSLDSWGGVLDDTIYF